This passage covers 5 T cell receptor beta chains from one sample sequenced in a study of human T cells and chemical hapten exposure. Time point indicated: patch test 2, 6 weeks after DPC sensitization. Treatment in this sample: therapeutic diphenylcyclopropenone sensitization with weekly scalp DPC. TCRdb re-analysed the RACE reads in MiXCR, keeping a single row per CDR3 protein. Seen here are over 85,000 distinct CDR3 sequences, about 9.6% observed once, and the top ten hold just over 2%. Source: whole blood, taken in connection with sensitization to the hapten diphenylcyclopropenone (DPC). These receptors came from a woman aged 35 to 49 with alopecia areata. Some clones in this sample may be carry-over from other donors' samples.

This clonotype has at least ten counts. The genes are TRBV6-1 and TRBJ2-7; no definite D call. This CDR3 is built from 15 residues. The V gene's germline CDR1 is MNHNS and CDR2 SASEGT. Between the trimmed V and J ends, which lost 0 bases and 5 bases, there was a span of 14 bases. CDR3 amino acids: CASSEALFLLDEQYF. The CDR3 DNA reads TGTGCCAGCAGTGAAGCCCTGTTTCTTTTAGACGAGCAGTACTTC.

This clonotype was detected many times. V is TRBV12-3 or TRBV12-4 and J is TRBJ1-2; 7 bases are a match to TRBD1. The CDR3 totals 17 residues. After removal of 1 base from V and 2 bases from J, the junction contained 10 bases not matched to a gene. The CDR3 reads CASSLDRGGERNYGYTF. As DNA, the CDR3 is TGTGCCAGCAGTTTAGACAGGGGAGGGGAAAGAAACTATGGCTACACCTTC.

This clonotype was counted a few times. This rearrangement joins TRBV6-2 or TRBV6-3 to TRBJ2-5; 10 positions agree with TRBD2. V gave up 9 bases and J gave up 6 bases; unmatched junction bases: 10. CDR3 length equals 14 residues. CDR1 is MNHEY and CDR2 is SVGEGT in the germline V gene. CDR3 amino acids: CASRVASGRKTQYF. The CDR3 coding sequence is TGTGCCAGTCGAGTCGCTAGCGGGAGAAAGACCCAGTACTTC.

The rearrangement links TRBV5-4 to TRBJ2-5; 7 bases are a match to TRBD1. Germline assignment: CDR1 SGHNT and CDR2 YYREEE (reference sequence). With V trimmed by 4 bases and J by 2 bases, 8 bases remained unmatched. This CDR3 is built from 15 residues. CDR3 residues: CASSAKLGQQETQYF. The CDR3 nucleotides are TGTGCCAGCAGCGCTAAATTGGGACAGCAAGAGACCCAGTACTTC.

This chain joins TRBV5-1 and TRBJ2-7; D is tentatively TRBD1 or TRBD2 (5 bases each). CDR3 length: 14 residues. The ends were cut back, 4 bases at V and 1 base at J, with 12 bases in the middle. Germline CDR1 SGHRS, CDR2 YFSETQ. The DNA of the CDR3 is TGCGCCAGCAGCGCGGAGGCAGGGTCCTACGAGCAGTACTTC. Its protein product is CASSAEAGSYEQYF.